This entry concerns a single T cell receptor (beta chain). Negative isolation was applied to CD8+ and CD4+ T cells, and FACS enrichment was applied to TEMRA cells. This specimen comes from a study of CD8 T cells in Susac syndrome. Study in general: Among the Susac syndrome patients sequenced, roughly six had active disease and about eight were in remission.

There are 13 residues in the CDR3. Germline lookup yields CDR1 DFQATT and CDR2 SNEGSKA (reference sequence). Trimming shortened V by 6 bases and J by 7 bases, and 13 bases separated the two germline ends. After extraction with the RNeasy kit, roughly 0.45 to 1 ug of the RNA was reverse transcribed using random hexamers. TCRdb redid the calling of the immunoSEQ multiplex PCR reads with MiXCR, one entry per CDR3 protein. The sample includes over 140,000 distinct CDR3 sequences, roughly 94% of them seen just once. The sequenced material came from CD4+ T cells from PBMCs. The chain couples TRBV20-1 to TRBJ1-6; unclear D gene. This receptor was obtained from a human donor with Susac syndrome. As DNA, the CDR3 is TGCAGTGCCGTCGACCAGGTGAATTCACCCCTCCACTTT. Amino acids: CSAVDQVNSPLHF.